This TCR beta chain was sequenced for a study of cytomegalovirus exposure and HLA in healthy donors. V was clipped by 1 base and J by 10 bases; unmatched bases: 6. Germline V gives CDR1 LGHNA, CDR2 YNFKEQ. The CDR3 spans 16 residues. The study ran its PCR with 60 Vbeta and 13 Jbeta primers. Profiling relied on immunoSEQ multiplex PCR, and the TCRdb table lists in-frame clones only, not all of them. The sample lists 60,000 to 100,000 clones, 78% seen once, with around 1.5% in the top ten. This clone was detected only once. V gene TRBV4-2 combines with J gene TRBJ2-1, with 14 nucleotides matching TRBD2. The sequence derives from a man aged 35-49 years in good health and CMV-seronegative. Sequencing was carried out using PBMCs. The CDR3 coding sequence is TGTGCCAGCAGCCAAGGGGGACTAGCGGGAGTGGGAGAGCAGTTCTTC. This translates into CASSQGGLAGVGEQFF.